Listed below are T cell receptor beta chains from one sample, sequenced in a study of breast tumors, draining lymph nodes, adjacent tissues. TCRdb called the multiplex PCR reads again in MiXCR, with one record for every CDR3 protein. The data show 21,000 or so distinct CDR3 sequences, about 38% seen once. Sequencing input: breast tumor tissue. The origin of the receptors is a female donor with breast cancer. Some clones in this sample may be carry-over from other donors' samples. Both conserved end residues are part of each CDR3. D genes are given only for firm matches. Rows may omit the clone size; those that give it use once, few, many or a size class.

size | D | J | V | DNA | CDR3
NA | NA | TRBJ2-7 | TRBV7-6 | TGTGCCAGCAGCTACTACCCAGCCTACGAGCAGTACTTC | CASSYYPAYEQYF
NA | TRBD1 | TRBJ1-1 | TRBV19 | TGTGCCAGTAGTGAGACAGGGACCAGGACTGAAGCTTTCTTT | CASSETGTRTEAFF
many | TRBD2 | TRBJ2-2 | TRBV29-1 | TGCAGCGTCAAGCGGGACCGGCGGTCCGGGGAGCTGTTTTTT | CSVKRDRRSGELFF
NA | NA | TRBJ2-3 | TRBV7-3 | TGTGCCAGCAGCTCTCTGTGGGGGGCTACGCAGTATTTT | CASSSLWGATQYF
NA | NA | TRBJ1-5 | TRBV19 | TGCGCCAGTAGGGTAGTCGGGGCAAATCAGCCCCAGCATTTT | CASRVVGANQPQHF
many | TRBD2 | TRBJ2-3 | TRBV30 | TGTGCCTGGAGTGTATCAAGGACTAGCGGCACAGATACGCAGTATTTT | CAWSVSRTSGTDTQYF
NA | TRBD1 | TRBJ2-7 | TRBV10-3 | TGTGCCATCACCCCGAGCAGGGACAGGGGTTATTACGAGCAGTACTTC | CAITPSRDRGYYEQYF
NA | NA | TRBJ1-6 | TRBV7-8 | TGTGCCAGCAGCTTAGGTGGTAGGAGCTCCTATAATTCACCCCTCCACTTT | CASSLGGRSSYNSPLHF
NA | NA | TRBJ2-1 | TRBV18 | TGTGCCAGCTCACCCTTTGGACTGAACTCCTACAATGAGCAGTTCTTC | CASSPFGLNSYNEQFF
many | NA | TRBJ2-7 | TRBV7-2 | TGTGCCAGCACTCAACCCCGGGGCAGTCACTACGAGCAGTACTTC | CASTQPRGSHYEQYF
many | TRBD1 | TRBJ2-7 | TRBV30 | TGTGCCTGTAAAGGACAGGGCCACTCCTACGAGCAGTACTTC | CACKGQGHSYEQYF
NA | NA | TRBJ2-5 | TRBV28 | TGTGCCAGCAGTTTAGAGGACATGGGTGGAGAGACCCAGTACTTC | CASSLEDMGGETQYF
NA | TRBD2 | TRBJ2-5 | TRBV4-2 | TGTGCCAGCAGCCAAGGGGTCGAACTAGCGGGGGGAAAAGAGACCCAGTACTTC | CASSQGVELAGGKETQYF
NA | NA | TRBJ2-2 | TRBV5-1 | TGCGCCAGCAGTCCTAAGTACAGGGCGAACACCGGGGAGCTGTTTTTT | CASSPKYRANTGELFF
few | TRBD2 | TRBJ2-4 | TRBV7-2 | TGTGCCAGCAGCCCGGGACTAGCGGGGGGGGAAGATCAGCACTTC | CASSPGLAGGEDQHF
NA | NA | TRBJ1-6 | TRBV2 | TGTGCCAGCAGTGAATTACCCTCTTCACCCCTCCACTTT | CASSELPSSPLHF
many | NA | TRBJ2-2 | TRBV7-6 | TGTGCCAGCAGCTTTCTAGGGAACACCGGGGAGCTGTTTTTT | CASSFLGNTGELFF
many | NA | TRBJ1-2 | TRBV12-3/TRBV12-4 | TGTGCCAGCAGTCCCGGGGGGGAAGACACCTTC | CASSPGGEDTF
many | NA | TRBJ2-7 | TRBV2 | TGTGCCAGCAGGCCCCGGGACCCAGCCTACGAGCAGTACTTC | CASRPRDPAYEQYF
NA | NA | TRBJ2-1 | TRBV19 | TGTGCCAGTAGTGGACCACCGGGACTCACCAACAATGAGCAGTTCTTC | CASSGPPGLTNNEQFF
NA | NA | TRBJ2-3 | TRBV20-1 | TGCAGTGCTAGCTCGCAACGCACAGATACGCAGTATTTT | CSASSQRTDTQYF
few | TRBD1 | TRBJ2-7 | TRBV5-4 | TGTGCCAGCAGTCCTGACAGGGGGTATTACGAGCAGTACTTC | CASSPDRGYYEQYF
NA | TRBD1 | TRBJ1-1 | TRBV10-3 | TGTGCCACCGAGGACAGGGGGCTGACTGAAGCTTTCTTT | CATEDRGLTEAFF
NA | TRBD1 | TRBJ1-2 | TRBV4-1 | TGCGCCAGCAGCCAAGAGGAGGGTACAGGGGGGAACTATGGCTACACCTTC | CASSQEEGTGGNYGYTF
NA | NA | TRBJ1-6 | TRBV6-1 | TGTGCCAGCAGCCGCAAGCAGGGCCCCTATAATTCACCCCTCCACTTT | CASSRKQGPYNSPLHF
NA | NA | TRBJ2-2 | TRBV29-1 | TGCAGCGTTGAGTACGGGGAGCTGTTTTTT | CSVEYGELFF
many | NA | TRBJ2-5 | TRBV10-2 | TGCGCCAGCACAAGCGGCGGGGACGGGGAGACCCAGTACTTC | CASTSGGDGETQYF
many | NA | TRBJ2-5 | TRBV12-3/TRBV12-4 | TGTGCCAGCAGTTTACGGGGTAGCGTAACCAAAGAGACCCAGTACTTC | CASSLRGSVTKETQYF
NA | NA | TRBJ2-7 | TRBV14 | TGTGCCAGCAGCCCCGACACCATCCTCTCCTACGAGCAGTACTTC | CASSPDTILSYEQYF